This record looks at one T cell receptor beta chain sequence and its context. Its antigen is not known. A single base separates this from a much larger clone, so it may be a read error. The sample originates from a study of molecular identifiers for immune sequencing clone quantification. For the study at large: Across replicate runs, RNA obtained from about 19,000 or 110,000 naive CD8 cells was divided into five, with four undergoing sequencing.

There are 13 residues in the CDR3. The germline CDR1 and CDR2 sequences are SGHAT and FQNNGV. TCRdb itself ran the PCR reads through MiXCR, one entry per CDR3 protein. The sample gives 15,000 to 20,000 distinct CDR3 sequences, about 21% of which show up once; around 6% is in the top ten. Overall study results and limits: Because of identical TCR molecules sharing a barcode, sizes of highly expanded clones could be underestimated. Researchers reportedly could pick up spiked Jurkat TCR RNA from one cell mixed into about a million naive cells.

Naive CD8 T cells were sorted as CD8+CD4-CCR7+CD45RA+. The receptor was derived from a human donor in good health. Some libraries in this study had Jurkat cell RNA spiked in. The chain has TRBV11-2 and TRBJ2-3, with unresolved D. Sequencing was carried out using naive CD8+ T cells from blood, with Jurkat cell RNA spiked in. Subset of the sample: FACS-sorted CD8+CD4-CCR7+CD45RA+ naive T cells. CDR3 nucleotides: TGTGCCGGCAGCTTAGATGCCACAGATACGCAGTATTTT. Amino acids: CAGSLDATDTQYF.